These 11 T cell receptor beta chains were sequenced from one sample in a study of cytomegalovirus exposure and HLA in healthy donors. Both 60 Vbeta primers and 13 Jbeta primers went into the PCR. Generated by immunoSEQ multiplex PCR, the TCRdb table keeps only in-frame clones and is missing some. The sample yields over 150,000 clones, just under 75% seen once. Sequencing was carried out using PBMCs. The receptors here all came from a man under 40 in good health and CMV-seropositive.

This chain links TRBV5-1 with TRBJ2-7, with a weak D call TRBD1 (6 bases). This CDR3 has 14 amino acids. CDR1 and CDR2 (germline): SGHRS, YFSETQ. V was trimmed by 4 bases and J by 4 bases, leaving 15 bases between them. CDR3 nucleotides: TGCGCCAGCAGCGTACAACAGGGTTGGTACGAGCAGTACTTC. Protein sequence: CASSVQQGWYEQYF.

The CDR3, as DNA: TGTGCCAGCAGCTCTAAAACGGGACTAGCGGGGGAGGAGCAGTTCTTC. Encoded protein: CASSSKTGLAGEEQFF. V and J are TRBV7-3 and TRBJ2-1; 14 bases map to TRBD2. This CDR3 comprises 16 residues. Per germline, CDR1 SGHTA and CDR2 FQGTGA. V lost 4 bases to trimming and J lost 10 bases; unmatched junction nucleotides: 9.

V and J are TRBV9 and TRBJ2-6; tentatively, D is TRBD2 (5 bases). This CDR3 comprises 18 residues. From germline, CDR1 is SGDLS and CDR2 YYNGEE. Trimming left V 4 bases short and J 0 bases short, with 17 bases between. CDR3 nucleotides: TGTGCCAGCAGCCCCCGGGATTCGCCTTTCTCTGGGGCCAACGTCCTGACTTTC. It is translated as CASSPRDSPFSGANVLTF.

V is TRBV30 and J is TRBJ1-1; 9 bases fit TRBD1. The CDR3 contains 15 residues. The germline V gene encodes CDR1 GTSNPN and CDR2 SVGIG (reference sequence). With 3 bases clipped from V and 6 bases from J, the junction kept 11 bases outside the gene matches. The chain's CDR3 is CAWSGLETGGAEAFF. The CDR3 region has the DNA TGTGCCTGGAGCGGATTAGAGACAGGGGGGGCTGAAGCTTTCTTT.

This clone was seen a few times. The chain combines TRBV5-6 with TRBJ1-3, with D uncertain. V was clipped by 1 base and J by 4 bases, with 9 bases between them. CDR3 length: 14 amino acids. Germline lookup yields CDR1 SGHDT and CDR2 YYEEEE. The chain's CDR3 is CASSLSGGGNTIYF. The CDR3 coding sequence is TGTGCCAGCAGCTTGTCGGGAGGAGGAAACACCATATATTTT.

The J gene is TRBJ2-3, the V gene TRBV7-2; TRBD1 matches 7 bases. V gave up 7 bases and J gave up 7 bases; unmatched junction bases: 8. This CDR3 region has 13 residues. Germline V lookup: CDR1 SGHTA, CDR2 FQGNSA. The CDR3: CASKLGGSYTQYF. The CDR3 region has the DNA TGTGCCAGCAAACTAGGGGGCTCGTATACGCAGTATTTT.

The rearrangement joins TRBV10-3 to TRBJ2-3; D remains ambiguous. Germline V CDR1 and CDR2: ENHRY, SYGVKD. The CDR3 sequence is 12 residues long. Trimming stripped 7 bases from V and 2 bases from J, with 7 bases between. In DNA form, the CDR3 reads TGTGCCATCACAGATATCACAGATACGCAGTATTTT. Protein sequence: CAITDITDTQYF.

The J gene is TRBJ1-5, the V gene TRBV27; D remains unclear. The CDR3 length is 14 residues. V was pared by 2 bases and J by 6 bases, with 11 bases between. Germline V gene lookup returns CDR1 MNHEY and CDR2 SMNVEV (reference sequence). CDR3 region: CASSLGGRGQPQHF. The CDR3 DNA sequence: TGTGCCAGCAGTTTAGGCGGCCGTGGTCAGCCCCAGCATTTT.

The V call is TRBV10-3, the J call TRBJ1-3; D unclear. The germline V gene encodes CDR1 ENHRY and CDR2 SYGVKD. With 4 bases removed from V and 2 bases from J, the gap between germline ends came to 3 bases. This CDR3 has 12 residues. CDR3 amino acids: CAISVAGNTIYF. CDR3 nucleotides: TGTGCCATCAGTGTAGCTGGAAACACCATATATTTT.

The J gene is TRBJ1-5, the V gene TRBV12-5, with TRBD1 matching over 9 bases. Germline CDR1 and CDR2: LGHNT and FRNRAP. With V trimmed by 0 bases and J by 5 bases, 11 bases remained unmatched. The CDR3 has 18 residues. CDR3 nucleotide sequence: TGTGCTAGTGGTTTGGTATCCCCGGACAGGGGTGCGCATCAGCCCCAGCATTTT. It specifies CASGLVSPDRGAHQPQHF.

The chain recombines TRBV27 with TRBJ2-7; 13 nucleotides align to TRBD2. Unmatched junction bases numbered 15, after V lost 7 bases and J lost 6 bases. Germline-derived CDR1 and CDR2 are MNHEY and SMNVEV (reference sequence). The CDR3 extends over 17 amino acids. CDR3 DNA sequence: TGTGCCAGCAAACGAGACGGACTAGCGGGAGTGATTGGCGAGCAGTACTTC. Residues: CASKRDGLAGVIGEQYF.